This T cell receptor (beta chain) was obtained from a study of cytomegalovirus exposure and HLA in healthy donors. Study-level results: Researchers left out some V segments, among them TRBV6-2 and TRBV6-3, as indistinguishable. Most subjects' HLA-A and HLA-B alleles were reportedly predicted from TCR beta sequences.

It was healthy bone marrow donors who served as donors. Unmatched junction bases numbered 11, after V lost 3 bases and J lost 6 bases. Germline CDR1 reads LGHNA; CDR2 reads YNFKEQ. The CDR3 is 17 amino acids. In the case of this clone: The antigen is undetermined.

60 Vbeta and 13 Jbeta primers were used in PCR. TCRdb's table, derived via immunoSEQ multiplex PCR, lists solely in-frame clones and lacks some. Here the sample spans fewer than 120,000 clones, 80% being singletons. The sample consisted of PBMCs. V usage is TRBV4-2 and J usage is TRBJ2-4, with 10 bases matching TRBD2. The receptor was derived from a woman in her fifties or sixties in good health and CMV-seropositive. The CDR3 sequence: CASSQGTSASLGNIQYF. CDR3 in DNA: TGTGCCAGCAGCCAGGGGACTAGCGCGAGCTTAGGAAACATTCAGTACTTC.